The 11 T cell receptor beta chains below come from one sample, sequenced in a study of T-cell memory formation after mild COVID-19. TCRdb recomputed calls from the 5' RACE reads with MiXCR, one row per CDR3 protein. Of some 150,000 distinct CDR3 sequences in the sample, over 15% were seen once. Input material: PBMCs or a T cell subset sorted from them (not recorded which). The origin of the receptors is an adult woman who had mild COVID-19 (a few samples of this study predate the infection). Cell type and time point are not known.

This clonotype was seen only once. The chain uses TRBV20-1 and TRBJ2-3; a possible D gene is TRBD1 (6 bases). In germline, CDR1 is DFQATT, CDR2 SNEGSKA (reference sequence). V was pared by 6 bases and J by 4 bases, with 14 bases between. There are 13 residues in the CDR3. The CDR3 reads CSAGYRVADTQYF. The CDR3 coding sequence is TGCAGTGCCGGGTACAGGGTCGCAGATACGCAGTATTTT.

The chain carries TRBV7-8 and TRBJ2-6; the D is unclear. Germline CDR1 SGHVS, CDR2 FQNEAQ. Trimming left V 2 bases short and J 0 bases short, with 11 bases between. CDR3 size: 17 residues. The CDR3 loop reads CASSLTIRSSGANVLTF. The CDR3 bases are TGTGCCAGCAGCTTAACGATCAGATCCTCTGGGGCCAACGTCCTGACTTTC.

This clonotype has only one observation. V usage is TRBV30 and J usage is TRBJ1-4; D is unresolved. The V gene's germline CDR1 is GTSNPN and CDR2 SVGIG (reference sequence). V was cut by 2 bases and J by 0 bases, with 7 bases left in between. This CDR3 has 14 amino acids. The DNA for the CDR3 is TGTGCCTGGAGTCATGATGCAACTAATGAAAAACTGTTTTTT. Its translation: CAWSHDATNEKLFF. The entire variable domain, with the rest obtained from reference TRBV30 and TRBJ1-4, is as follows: SQTIHQWPATLVQPVGSPLSLECTVEGTSNPNLYWYRQAAGRGLQLLFYSVGIGQISSEVPQNLSASRPQDRQFILSSKKLLLSDSGFYLCAWSHDATNEKLFFGSGTQLSVL.

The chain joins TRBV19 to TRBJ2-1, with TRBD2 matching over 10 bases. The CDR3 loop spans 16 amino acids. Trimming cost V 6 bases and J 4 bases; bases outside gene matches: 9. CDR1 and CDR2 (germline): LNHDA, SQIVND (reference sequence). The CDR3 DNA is TGTGCCAGTAGAGGTTCGGTAGCGGGAGGTTACAATGAGCAGTTCTTC. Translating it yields CASRGSVAGGYNEQFF.

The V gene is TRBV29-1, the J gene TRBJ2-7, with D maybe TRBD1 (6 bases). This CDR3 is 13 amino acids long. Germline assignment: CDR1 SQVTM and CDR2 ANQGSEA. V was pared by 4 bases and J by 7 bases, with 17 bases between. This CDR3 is CSVVVGATGEQYF. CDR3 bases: TGCAGCGTTGTAGTGGGGGCGACGGGAGAGCAGTACTTC.

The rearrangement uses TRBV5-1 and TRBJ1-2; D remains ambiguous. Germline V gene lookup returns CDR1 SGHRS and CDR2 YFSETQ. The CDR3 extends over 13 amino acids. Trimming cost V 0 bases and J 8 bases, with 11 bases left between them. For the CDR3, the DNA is TGCGCCAGCAGCTTGGTGGGGTCTAAGGGCTACACCTTC. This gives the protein CASSLVGSKGYTF.

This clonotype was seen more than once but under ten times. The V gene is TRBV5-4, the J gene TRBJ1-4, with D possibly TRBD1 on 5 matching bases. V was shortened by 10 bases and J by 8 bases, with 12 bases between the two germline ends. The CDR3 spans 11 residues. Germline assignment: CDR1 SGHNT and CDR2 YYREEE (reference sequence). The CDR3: CAWGLGEKLFF. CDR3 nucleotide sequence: TGTGCCTGGGGACTTGGGGAAAAACTGTTTTTT.

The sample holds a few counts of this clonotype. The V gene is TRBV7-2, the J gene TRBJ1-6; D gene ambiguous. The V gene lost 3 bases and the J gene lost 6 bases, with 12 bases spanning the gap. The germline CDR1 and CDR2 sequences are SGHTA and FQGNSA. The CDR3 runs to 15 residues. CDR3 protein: CASSFSGLANSPLHF. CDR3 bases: TGTGCCAGCAGCTTTTCAGGACTGGCTAATTCACCCCTCCACTTT.

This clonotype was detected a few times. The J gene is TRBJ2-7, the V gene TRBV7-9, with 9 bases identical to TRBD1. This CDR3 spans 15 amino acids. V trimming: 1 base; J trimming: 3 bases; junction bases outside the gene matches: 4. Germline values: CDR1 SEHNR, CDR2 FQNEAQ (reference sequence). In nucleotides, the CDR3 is TGTGCCAGCAGCTTAGGGGGACAGGGTGGCTACGAGCAGTACTTC. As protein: CASSLGGQGGYEQYF.

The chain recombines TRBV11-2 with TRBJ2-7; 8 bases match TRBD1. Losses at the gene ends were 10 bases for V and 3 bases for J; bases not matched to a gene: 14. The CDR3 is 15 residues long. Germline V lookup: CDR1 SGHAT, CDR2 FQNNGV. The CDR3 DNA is TGTGCCACCACGGGGGATCGACAGGGGTACTACGAGCAGTACTTC. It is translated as CATTGDRQGYYEQYF. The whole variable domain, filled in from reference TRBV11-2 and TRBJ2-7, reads EAGVAQSPRYKIIEKRQSVAFWCNPISGHATLYWYQQILGQGPKLLIQFQNNGVVDDSQLPKDRFSAERLKGVDSTLKIQPAKLEDSAVYLCATTGDRQGYYEQYFGPGTRLTVT.

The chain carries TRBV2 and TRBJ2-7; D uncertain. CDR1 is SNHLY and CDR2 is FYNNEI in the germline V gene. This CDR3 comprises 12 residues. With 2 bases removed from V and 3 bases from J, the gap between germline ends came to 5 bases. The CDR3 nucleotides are TGTGCCAGCAGTGAAAACAGCTACGAGCAGTACTTC. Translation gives CASSENSYEQYF.